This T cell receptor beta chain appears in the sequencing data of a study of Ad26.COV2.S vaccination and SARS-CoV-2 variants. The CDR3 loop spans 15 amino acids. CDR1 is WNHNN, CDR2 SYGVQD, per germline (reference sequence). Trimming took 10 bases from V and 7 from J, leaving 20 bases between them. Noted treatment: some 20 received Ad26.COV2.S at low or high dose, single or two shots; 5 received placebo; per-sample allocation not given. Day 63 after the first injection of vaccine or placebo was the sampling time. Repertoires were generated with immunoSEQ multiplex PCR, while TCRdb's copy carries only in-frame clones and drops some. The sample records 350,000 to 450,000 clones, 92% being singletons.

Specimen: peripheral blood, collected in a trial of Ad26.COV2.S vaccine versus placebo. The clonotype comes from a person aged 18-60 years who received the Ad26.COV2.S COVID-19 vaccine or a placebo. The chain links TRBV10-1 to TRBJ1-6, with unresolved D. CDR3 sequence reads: CATPVLGPTNSPLHF. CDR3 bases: TGCGCCACCCCCGTATTAGGGCCGACGAATTCACCCCTCCACTTT.